The 20 T cell receptor beta chains below come from one sample, sequenced in a study of blood T cell repertoires in COVID-19. Using immunoSEQ multiplex PCR, the repertoire was profiled, and TCRdb retains in-frame clones only, with some absent. This sample has just under 75,000 clones; over 70% occur once, and the top ten carry approximately 2.5%. What was sequenced was peripheral blood. The receptor source for this set is a man aged 80 or over with active or convalescent COVID-19.

The CDR3 protein is CASSNPTGLYSNQPQHF. The CDR3 DNA follows: TGTGCCAGCAGCAACCCGACCGGACTGTATAGCAATCAGCCCCAGCATTTT. This sequence joins TRBV7-2 and TRBJ1-5; no definite D call. V lost 5 bases to trimming and J lost 0 bases, with 17 bases between them. CDR3 length: 17 amino acids. Germline V gene sequence: CDR1 SGHTA, CDR2 FQGNSA.

This chain joins TRBV28 and TRBJ2-2, with TRBD2 matching over 8 bases. The CDR3 runs 15 residues. Unmatched junction bases numbered 7, after V lost 5 bases and J lost 5 bases. Germline V CDR1 and CDR2: MDHEN, SYDVKM. The CDR3 reads CASSRAGVETGELFF. In DNA, the CDR3 is TGTGCCAGCAGTCGAGCGGGAGTTGAGACCGGGGAGCTGTTTTTT.

This sequence joins TRBV9 and TRBJ2-3; tentative D call: TRBD2 (7 bases). Looked up from germline, CDR1 is SGDLS and CDR2 is YYNGEE. The CDR3 runs 13 residues. Deletions cut 5 bases from V and 10 bases from J, with 17 bases between. CDR3: CASRDEGEGAQYF. As DNA, the CDR3 is TGTGCCAGCAGGGACGAGGGGGAGGGGGCGCAGTATTTT.

This chain uses TRBV28 with TRBJ1-2, with D perhaps matching TRBD1 (6 bases). CDR3 length: 15 residues. Germline CDR1 reads MDHEN; CDR2 reads SYDVKM. V was cut by 5 bases and J by 4 bases, with 17 bases left in between. CDR3 residues: CASSRNRVRSYGYTF. The CDR3 region has the DNA TGTGCCAGCAGTAGAAACAGGGTTCGTTCCTATGGCTACACCTTC.

This rearrangement joins TRBV6-1 to TRBJ2-3; the match to TRBD1 covers 9 bases. Trimming at V came to 4 bases and at J to 2 bases, leaving 10 bases not matched to a gene. Germline assignment: CDR1 MNHNS and CDR2 SASEGT. The CDR3 has 17 amino acids. In DNA form, the CDR3 reads TGTGCCAGCAGTGCTACCGGGACAGGGATTAACACAGATACGCAGTATTTT. This sequence encodes CASSATGTGINTDTQYF.

V gene TRBV2 combines with J gene TRBJ1-5; 8 nucleotides line up with TRBD1. Germline V gene sequence: CDR1 SNHLY, CDR2 FYNNEI. This CDR3 has 14 amino acids. After removal of 6 bases from V and 3 bases from J, the junction contained 4 bases not matched to a gene. DNA for the CDR3: TGTGCCAGCAGCCGACAGGGGATCAATCAGCCCCAGCATTTT. Residues: CASSRQGINQPQHF.

The chain combines TRBV27 with TRBJ2-7; 7 bases agree with TRBD1. The CDR3 consists of 14 residues. V lost 6 bases, J lost 4 bases, and 9 bases stayed unmatched. Germline V gives CDR1 MNHEY, CDR2 SMNVEV (reference sequence). The CDR3, as DNA: TGTGCCAGCAGACAATCGGGACAGTTATACGAGCAGTACTTC. Translation: CASRQSGQLYEQYF.

CDR3 loop: CASSPGIPSGNTIYF. Here the CDR3 DNA reads TGTGCCAGCTCCCCGGGAATCCCTTCTGGAAACACCATATATTTT. The chain is built from TRBV18 and TRBJ1-3, with D hard to call. V was clipped by 6 bases and J by 1 base, with 13 bases between them. CDR1 and CDR2 (germline): KGHSH, LQKENI. The CDR3 runs 15 residues.

The chain joins TRBV9 to TRBJ2-3; maybe TRBD2 (6 bases). This CDR3 has 17 residues. Looked up from germline, CDR1 is SGDLS and CDR2 is YYNGEE. V lost 0 bases and J lost 0, with 14 bases in between. CDR3 loop: CASSVELGGTSTDTQYF. Here the CDR3 DNA reads TGTGCCAGCAGCGTAGAGTTGGGTGGGACTAGCACAGATACGCAGTATTTT.

J is TRBJ2-2 and V is TRBV29-1; 7 bases map to TRBD2. CDR1 is SQVTM, CDR2 ANQGSEA, per germline. With 4 bases clipped from V and 0 bases from J, the junction kept 8 bases outside the gene matches. The CDR3 has 16 amino acids. In nucleotides, the CDR3 is TGCAGCGTTGTTGACGGGAGGACGGCGAACACCGGGGAGCTGTTTTTT. Amino acid sequence: CSVVDGRTANTGELFF.

Concerning this clone: A read error is possible here, since a much larger clone lies one base away. Other DNA sequences from this sample encode an identical CDR3 as well. This chain connects TRBV6-5 to TRBJ1-5, with TRBD1 matching over 7 bases. Germline lookup yields CDR1 MNHEY and CDR2 SVGAGI. The CDR3 spans 15 residues. DNA for the CDR3: TGTGCTAGCAGTCCGGGACAGTCTTTTAATCAGCCCCAGCATTTT. Its protein product is CASSPGQSFNQPQHF.

This sequence joins TRBV5-4 and TRBJ2-7; D is unclear. From germline, CDR1 is SGHNT and CDR2 YYREEE (reference sequence). The CDR3 has 12 amino acids. V was shortened by 4 bases and J by 0 bases, with 5 bases between the two germline ends. CDR3 amino acids: CASSPRSYEQYF. DNA of the CDR3: TGTGCCAGCAGCCCGCGCTCCTACGAGCAGTACTTC.

The rearrangement uses TRBV5-1 and TRBJ2-7; 9 nucleotides agree with TRBD1. This CDR3 region has 14 residues. Germline CDR1 and CDR2: SGHRS and YFSETQ. Germline trimming cut 4 bases from V and 4 bases from J; bases unmatched to any gene: 6. CDR3 sequence reads: CASSGGQGTYEQYF. In DNA, the CDR3 is TGCGCCAGCAGCGGGGGACAGGGTACATACGAGCAGTACTTC.

The chain carries TRBV30 and TRBJ2-7; 9 nucleotides align to TRBD1. This CDR3 contains 16 residues. Germline lookup yields CDR1 GTSNPN and CDR2 SVGIG (reference sequence). Unmatched junction bases numbered 8, after V lost 0 bases and J lost 2 bases. Here the CDR3 DNA reads TGTGCCTGGAGTGTACCCGCGACAGGGGGTGCCTACGAGCAGTACTTC. Its protein product is CAWSVPATGGAYEQYF.

The chain combines TRBV6-2 or TRBV6-3 with TRBJ2-7; 11 nucleotides line up with TRBD1. The CDR3 length is 19 residues. Germline loops: CDR1 MNHEY, CDR2 SVGEGT. Trimming cost V 4 bases and J 1 base; bases outside gene matches: 15. CDR3 nucleotides: TGTGCCAGCAGTTCCCCCCAAGGACAGGGGGCGTTCAGATCCTACGAGCAGTACTTC. Protein product: CASSSPQGQGAFRSYEQYF.

This rearrangement joins TRBV5-6 to TRBJ2-2; D gene ambiguous. The CDR3 extends over 12 amino acids. The V gene's germline CDR1 is SGHDT and CDR2 YYEEEE. Trimming stripped 4 bases from V and 7 bases from J, with 8 bases between. The CDR3 protein is CASSIFRGELFF. CDR3 nucleotides: TGTGCCAGCAGCATCTTCCGCGGGGAGCTGTTTTTT.

V is TRBV7-6 and J is TRBJ2-7; 8 nucleotides line up with TRBD1. Germline V gene lookup returns CDR1 SGHVS and CDR2 FNYEAQ. V lost 5 bases, J lost 4 bases, and 7 bases stayed unmatched. CDR3 size: 14 residues. The CDR3 sequence is CASSLIDRGYEQYF. CDR3 nucleotides: TGTGCCAGCAGCCTAATCGACAGGGGATACGAGCAGTACTTC.

The V and J genes are TRBV2 and TRBJ1-1; 10 bases match TRBD1. The CDR3 runs 14 residues. Trimming took 5 bases from V and 4 from J; bases not matched to a gene: 4. Germline loops: CDR1 SNHLY, CDR2 FYNNEI. The CDR3 here is CASSLGQGGTEAFF. The DNA of the CDR3 is TGTGCCAGCAGTCTAGGACAGGGGGGCACTGAAGCTTTCTTT.

This clone was seen a single time. V gene TRBV5-1 combines with J gene TRBJ2-3, with 8 bases fitting TRBD1. The CDR3 is 13 residues long. Trimming cost V 4 bases and J 4 bases; bases outside gene matches: 2. Germline V gene sequence: CDR1 SGHRS, CDR2 YFSETQ. CDR3 in DNA: TGCGCCAGCAGCACAGGGGGTTCAGATACGCAGTATTTT. It yields the protein CASSTGGSDTQYF.

This rearrangement joins TRBV6-2 or TRBV6-3 to TRBJ2-1; 12 bases are a match to TRBD2. V shed 2 bases, J shed 8 bases, and the junction held 7 bases outside the gene matches. The V gene's germline CDR1 is MNHEY and CDR2 SVGEGT. The CDR3 contains 16 residues. Written as DNA, the CDR3 is TGTGCCAGCAGTTACACTAGCGGGAGGTATAGCGATGAGCAGTTCTTC. Translating it yields CASSYTSGRYSDEQFF.